This TCR beta chain comes out of a study of cytomegalovirus exposure and HLA in healthy donors. Separation from the roughly 670-subject first cohort characterized the roughly 120-subject validation cohort, to which the donors belonged. This table comes from immunoSEQ multiplex PCR, and its TCRdb copy is limited to in-frame clones, with some not included. The table shows roughly 230,000 clones, with about 90% occurring only once. Germline CDR1 MDHEN, CDR2 SYDVKM. The CDR3 runs to 15 residues. V gave up 5 bases and J gave up 6 bases; unmatched junction bases: 8. This rearrangement joins TRBV28 to TRBJ2-1; 9 nucleotides agree with TRBD2. This sequence was found in a woman aged 30 to 39 in good health and CMV-seronegative. Sequencing was done on a sample of PBMCs. The CDR3 loop is CASSLGGSGSNEQFF. CDR3 coding DNA: TGTGCCAGCAGTCTTGGAGGTAGCGGGAGCAATGAGCAGTTCTTC.